Below, 14 T cell receptor beta chains from the same sample are listed, as sequenced in a study of STAT3 mutations in large granular lymphocyte leukemia. Whole-study results and caveats: At least one immunodominant TCR beta clonotype appeared in every T-cell large granular lymphocyte leukemia patient.

Profiling relied on immunoSEQ multiplex PCR, and the TCRdb table lists in-frame clones only, not all of them. Of around 5,000 clones in the sample, roughly 87% are singletons; the top ten hold approximately 19%. Which antigens these TCRs recognize remains unknown. Sample: PBMCs. Receptors originate from a human donor with T large granular lymphocyte leukemia. Some clones in this sample may be carry-over from other donors' samples.

The J gene is TRBJ2-7, the V gene TRBV10-3; TRBD1 is a possible D gene (7 bases). V was trimmed by 3 bases and J by 3 bases, leaving 12 bases between them. This CDR3 is built from 14 residues. CDR1 and CDR2 from the germline V gene are ENHRY and SYGVKD. Written as DNA, the CDR3 is TGTGCCATCAGTGATTGGCAGGGGGGCTACGAGCAGTACTTC. The encoded protein is CAISDWQGGYEQYF.

V gene TRBV5-8 combines with J gene TRBJ2-5; 9 bases align to TRBD2. Looked up from germline, CDR1 is SGHTS and CDR2 is YDEGEE. CDR3 length: 15 amino acids. The junction had 2 bases not matched to a gene; V was cut back by 0 bases and J by 2 bases. This chain's CDR3 is CASSLGTSEQETQYF. The CDR3 DNA reads as TGTGCCAGCAGCTTGGGGACTAGCGAGCAAGAGACCCAGTACTTC. The full variable domain, rest sourced from reference TRBV5-8 and TRBJ2-5, is EAGVTQSPTHLIKTRGQQATLRCSPISGHTSVYWYQQALGLGLQFLLWYDEGEERNRGNFPPRFSGRQFPNYSSELNVNALELEDSALYLCASSLGTSEQETQYFGPGTRLLVL.

Here the CDR3 reads CASSPRDRVGGYTF. For the CDR3, the DNA is TGTGCCAGCAGCCCCCGGGACAGGGTGGGTGGCTACACCTTC. This rearrangement joins TRBV11-2 to TRBJ1-2, with 9 positions matching TRBD1. Germline V lookup: CDR1 SGHAT, CDR2 FQNNGV. After removal of 5 bases from V and 7 bases from J, the junction contained 8 bases not matched to a gene. The CDR3 spans 14 residues.

The CDR3 region has the DNA TGTGCCAGCAGTTACTCGATGGGGGCTCGGGGCGAGCAGTACTTC. Amino acid sequence: CASSYSMGARGEQYF. The chain links TRBV6-5 to TRBJ2-7; D possibly corresponds to TRBD1 (6 bases). Germline-derived CDR1 and CDR2 are MNHEY and SVGAGI. V was pared by 0 bases and J by 6 bases, with 15 bases between. The CDR3 has 15 amino acids.

This chain uses TRBV2 with TRBJ2-1, with D possibly matching TRBD2 (6 bases). Germline lookup yields CDR1 SNHLY and CDR2 FYNNEI. CDR3 length equals 18 residues. V was shortened by 8 bases and J by 0 bases, with 23 bases between the two germline ends. The CDR3 nucleotides read TGTGCCAGCGTCCGCGGGGCAGGGCCAACGAGCTCCTACAATGAGCAGTTCTTC. Translation gives CASVRGAGPTSSYNEQFF.

This chain joins TRBV5-4 and TRBJ2-7, with a possible D match to TRBD2 (6 bases). Trimming shortened V by 6 bases and J by 6 bases, and 22 bases separated the two germline ends. CDR1 and CDR2 (germline): SGHNT, YYREEE (reference sequence). CDR3 length equals 15 residues. Here the CDR3 DNA reads TGTGCCAGCACCCTCGGCGGGACCGGGGCCTCCGAGCAGTACTTC. It translates to CASTLGGTGASEQYF.

This rearrangement joins TRBV28 to TRBJ1-1; D gene ambiguous. Germline V lookup: CDR1 MDHEN, CDR2 SYDVKM. The ends were cut back, 11 bases at V and 6 bases at J, with 19 bases in the middle. The CDR3 has 13 residues. In DNA, the CDR3 is TGTGCCGGAGCAAGGGCCGATGAAGCTGAAGCTTTCTTT. Its protein product is CAGARADEAEAFF.

This rearrangement joins TRBV7-9 to TRBJ2-3; a possible D gene is TRBD1 (6 bases). V lost 2 bases, J lost 3 bases, and 9 bases lay in between. The CDR3 loop spans 14 amino acids. Germline CDR1 SEHNR, CDR2 FQNEAQ (reference sequence). The CDR3 DNA follows: TGTGCCAGCAGCTTAACAACAGGGACAGATACGCAGTATTTT. Residues: CASSLTTGTDTQYF.

V gene TRBV14 combines with J gene TRBJ2-3; no clear D gene. Trimming removed 3 bases at V and 3 bases at J, with 7 bases between. Per germline, CDR1 SGHDN and CDR2 FVKESK. This CDR3 contains 13 residues. The CDR3 reads CASSQGLTDTQYF. CDR3 in DNA: TGTGCCAGCAGCCAGGGGTTGACAGATACGCAGTATTTT. The whole variable domain, remainder taken from reference TRBV14 and TRBJ2-3, is EAGVTQFPSHSVIEKGQTVTLRCDPISGHDNLYWYRRVMGKEIKFLLHFVKESKQDESGMPNNRFLAERTGGTYSTLKVQPAELEDSGVYFCASSQGLTDTQYFGPGTRLTVL.

The V call is TRBV5-1, the J call TRBJ2-5; 9 positions match TRBD2. The CDR3 spans 16 residues. J was trimmed by 1 base and V by 0 bases; bases with no gene match: 4. Germline lookup yields CDR1 SGHRS and CDR2 YFSETQ. The DNA of the CDR3 is TGCGCCAGCAGCTTGGGTAGCGGGGGCCCCCAAGAGACCCAGTACTTC. It is translated as CASSLGSGGPQETQYF.

This clone was seen just once. The chain combines TRBV9 with TRBJ2-3; no clear D gene. CDR1 and CDR2 from the germline V gene are SGDLS and YYNGEE. CDR3 length: 15 amino acids. Trimming shortened V by 4 bases and J by 2 bases, and 14 bases separated the two germline ends. As DNA, the CDR3 is TGTGCCAGCAGCCTGGGCCCTTACCCCACAGATACGCAGTATTTT. Protein product: CASSLGPYPTDTQYF.

The chain uses TRBV7-9 and TRBJ2-5, with 12 nucleotides matching TRBD1. V was pared by 3 bases and J by 4 bases, with 6 bases of the junction left unmatched. The germline CDR1 and CDR2 sequences are SEHNR and FQNEAQ (reference sequence). There are 16 residues in the CDR3. The CDR3 bases are TGTGCCAGCAGCTTTTACCGGGACAGGGGGCGAGAGACCCAGTACTTC. Protein product: CASSFYRDRGRETQYF.

The gene calls are TRBV5-1 and TRBJ2-5; D uncertain. V was cut by 0 bases and J by 1 base, with 10 bases left in between. The CDR3 loop spans 15 amino acids. Per germline, CDR1 SGHRS and CDR2 YFSETQ. Here the CDR3 reads CASSLGGLPQETQYF. The DNA for the CDR3 is TGCGCCAGCAGCTTGGGTGGCCTGCCCCAAGAGACCCAGTACTTC.

The J gene is TRBJ1-2, the V gene TRBV7-2; D unresolved. The CDR3 totals 15 residues. Germline V gene lookup returns CDR1 SGHTA and CDR2 FQGNSA. The V end was cut by 3 bases, the J end by 4 bases, with 15 bases between. Written as DNA, the CDR3 is TGTGCCAGCAGCTTTGCAGGCGACTCGCTCTATGGCTACACCTTC. Amino acid sequence: CASSFAGDSLYGYTF.